This TCR beta chain was obtained from a study of T cells in Graves' hyperthyroidism and ophthalmopathy. Hyperthyroidism of Graves' type that showed no ophthalmopathy progression within 18 months was stable. Newly diagnosed hyperthyroidism, duration under 2 months, in patients aged 18 to 65. Researchers took RNA transcripts and amplified the TCR beta CDR3 regions from them. The HTBI set primed first-round TCR CDR3 RT-PCR. TCRdb re-analysed the multiplex PCR reads in MiXCR, keeping a single row per CDR3 protein. The sample gives approximately 370,000 distinct CDR3 sequences, about 15% of which show up once; around a third is in the top ten. This clonotype was recorded at least ten times. The germline gives CDR1 MNHEY, CDR2 SMNVEV (reference sequence). This CDR3 has 14 amino acids. After removal of 6 bases from V and 7 bases from J, the junction contained 9 bases not matched to a gene.

Sequenced sample: blood. The clonotype was recovered from a woman in her twenties or thirties with Graves' hyperthyroidism. The rearrangement joins TRBV27 to TRBJ2-1, with TRBD2 matching over 7 bases. The CDR3 spells CASRWGGRSNEQFF. The DNA for the CDR3 is TGTGCCAGCAGGTGGGGCGGGAGAAGTAATGAGCAGTTCTTC.